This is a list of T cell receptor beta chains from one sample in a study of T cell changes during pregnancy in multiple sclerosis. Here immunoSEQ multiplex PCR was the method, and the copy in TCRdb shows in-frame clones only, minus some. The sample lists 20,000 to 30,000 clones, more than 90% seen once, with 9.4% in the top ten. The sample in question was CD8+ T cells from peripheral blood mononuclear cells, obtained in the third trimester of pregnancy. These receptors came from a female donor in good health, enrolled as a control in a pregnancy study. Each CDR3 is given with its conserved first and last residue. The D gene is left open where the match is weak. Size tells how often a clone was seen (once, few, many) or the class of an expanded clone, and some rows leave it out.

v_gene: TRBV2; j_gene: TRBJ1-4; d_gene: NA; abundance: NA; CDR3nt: TGTGCCAGCAGTGAAGGCCAGGTCGGAGAAAAACTGTTTTTT; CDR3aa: CASSEGQVGEKLFF
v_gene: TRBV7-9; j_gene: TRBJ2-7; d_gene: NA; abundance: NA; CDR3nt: TGTGCCAGCAGCTTGACAGTTCCCTACGAGCAGTACTTC; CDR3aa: CASSLTVPYEQYF
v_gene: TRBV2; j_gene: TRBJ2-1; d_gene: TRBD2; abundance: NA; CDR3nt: TGTGCCAGCAGTGTTTTAGGGGGGACTAGCGGTTACAATGAGCAGTTCTTC; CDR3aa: CASSVLGGTSGYNEQFF
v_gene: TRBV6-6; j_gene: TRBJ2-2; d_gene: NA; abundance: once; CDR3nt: TGTGCCAGCAGTTATTGGCAGGCCGGGGAGCTGTTTTTT; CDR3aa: CASSYWQAGELFF
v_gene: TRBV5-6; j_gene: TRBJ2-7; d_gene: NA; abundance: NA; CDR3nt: TGTGCCAGCAGTTGGACACAGCTCTACGAGCAGTACTTC; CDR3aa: CASSWTQLYEQYF
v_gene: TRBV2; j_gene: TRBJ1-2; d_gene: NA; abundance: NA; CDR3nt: TGTGCCAGCAGGAGTCGTGGCTACACCTTC; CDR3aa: CASRSRGYTF
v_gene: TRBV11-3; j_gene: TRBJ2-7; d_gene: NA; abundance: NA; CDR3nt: TGTGCCAGCAGCCCCGACGGGGGTGGCTACGAGCAGTACTTC; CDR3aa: CASSPDGGGYEQYF
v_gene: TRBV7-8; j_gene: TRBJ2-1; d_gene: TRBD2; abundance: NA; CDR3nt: TGTGCCAGCAGCCCGAGAATCTGGACTAGCGGGAACTCCTACAATGAGCAGTTCTTC; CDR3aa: CASSPRIWTSGNSYNEQFF
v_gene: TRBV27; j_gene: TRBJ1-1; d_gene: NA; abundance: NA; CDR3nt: TGTGCCAGCAGTTTATGGGGGGGGAACACTGAAGCTTTCTTT; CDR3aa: CASSLWGGNTEAFF
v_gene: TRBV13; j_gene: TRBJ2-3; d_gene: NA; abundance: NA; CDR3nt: TGTGCCAGCAGCTTAGAGGTAGCTAGCACAGATACGCAGTATTTT; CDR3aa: CASSLEVASTDTQYF
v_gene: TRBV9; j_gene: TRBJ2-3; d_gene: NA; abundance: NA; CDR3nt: TGTGCCAGCAGCTTGTTTATGGGAGGCACAGATACGCAGTATTTT; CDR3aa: CASSLFMGGTDTQYF
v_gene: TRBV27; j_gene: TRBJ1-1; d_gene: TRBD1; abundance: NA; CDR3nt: TGTGCCAGCAGTTCAGACAGGGTTATGGCTGAAGCTTTCTTT; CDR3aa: CASSSDRVMAEAFF
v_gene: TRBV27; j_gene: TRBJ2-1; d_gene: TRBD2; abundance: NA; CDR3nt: TGTGCCAGCAATTCCGGGACTAGCGGGACCAATGAGCAGTTCTTC; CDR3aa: CASNSGTSGTNEQFF
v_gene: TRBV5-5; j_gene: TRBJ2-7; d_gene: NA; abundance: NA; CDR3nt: TGTGCCAGCAGCTTTGCTCAGGGATCCTACGAGCAGTACTTC; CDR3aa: CASSFAQGSYEQYF
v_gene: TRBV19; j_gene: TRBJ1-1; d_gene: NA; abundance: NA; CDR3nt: TGTGCCAGTAGTCCTACATATCCGGGCACTGAAGCTTTCTTT; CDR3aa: CASSPTYPGTEAFF
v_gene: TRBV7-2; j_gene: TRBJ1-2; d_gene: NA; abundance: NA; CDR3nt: TGTGCCAGCAGCCCTACCCTGGGACTAGAGAACCACTATGGCTACACCTTC; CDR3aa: CASSPTLGLENHYGYTF
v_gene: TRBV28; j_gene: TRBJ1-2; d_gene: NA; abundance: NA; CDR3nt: TGTGCCAGCAGTTTTGCCGGGGGGCAGAACTATGGCTACACCTTC; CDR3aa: CASSFAGGQNYGYTF
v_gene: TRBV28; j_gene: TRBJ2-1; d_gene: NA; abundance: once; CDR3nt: TGTGCCAGCAGTTTTGAGGCTGAGCAGTTCTTC; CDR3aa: CASSFEAEQFF
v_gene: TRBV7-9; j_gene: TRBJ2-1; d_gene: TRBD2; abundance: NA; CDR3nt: TGTGCCAGCAGCGCCGGGACTAGTTACAATGAGCAGTTCTTC; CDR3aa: CASSAGTSYNEQFF
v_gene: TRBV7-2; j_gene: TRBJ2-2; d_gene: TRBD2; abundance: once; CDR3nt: TGTGCCAGCAGCCCATGGGCGGGAGCGGGTTTTAACACCGGGGAGCTGTTTTTT; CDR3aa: CASSPWAGAGFNTGELFF
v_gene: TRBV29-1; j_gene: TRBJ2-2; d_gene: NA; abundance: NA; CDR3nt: TGCAGCGTTGAGCCCAGGGAGGCCGGGGAGCTGTTTTTT; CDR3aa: CSVEPREAGELFF
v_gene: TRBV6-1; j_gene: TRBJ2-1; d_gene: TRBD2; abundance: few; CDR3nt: TGTGCCAGCAGTGCCGAAGCGGGAGAGGCGTATGAGCAGTTCTTC; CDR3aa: CASSAEAGEAYEQFF
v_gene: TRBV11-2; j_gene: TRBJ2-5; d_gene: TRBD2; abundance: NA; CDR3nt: TGTGCCAGCAGCCCCCCGACTAGCGGGATAAGGGAGACCCAGTACTTC; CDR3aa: CASSPPTSGIRETQYF
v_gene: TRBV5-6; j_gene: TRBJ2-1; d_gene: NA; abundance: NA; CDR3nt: TGTGCCAGCAGCTTGGGGGGAGTTGATCCCCAGTTCTTC; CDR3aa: CASSLGGVDPQFF
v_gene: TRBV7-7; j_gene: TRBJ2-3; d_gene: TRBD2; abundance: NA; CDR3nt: TGTGCTAGCAGCCCCGTGAAAGCTAGCGGGAGGCTTTCTAGCACAGATACGCAGTATTTT; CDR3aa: CASSPVKASGRLSSTDTQYF